This T cell receptor beta chain was observed in a study of regulatory T cells in long-lasting Graves disease (dated by TCRdb to the early 2020s). As for the study more broadly: In the newly diagnosed Graves' disease group, patients had been taking antithyroid drugs for less than 3 months. Persistent Graves' disease patients were compared with newly diagnosed Graves' disease patients by peripheral blood TCR sequencing and RNA sequencing. A total of around 35 samples underwent TCR sequencing, from some 13 patients with persistent Graves' disease and 20 or so patients with newly diagnosed Graves' disease. The study was registered as a clinical trial and conducted in China.

To prepare the library, multiplex PCR was applied. The instrument was an Illumina HiSeq 4000. iRepertoire HTBI primers and Arm-PCR amplification of CDR3 regions were used to construct TCR beta libraries. Before sequencing, the PCR products went through gel purification. Under the source paper's analysis protocol: Gene usage analysis of CDR3 amino acid clonotypes relied on the 62 TRBV and 13 to 15 TRBJ segments identified across samples. COPE and FqMerger were used to merge the filtered high-quality paired reads into contigs. Contigs were aligned with BLAST to IMGT TRBV, TRBD and TRBJ reference genes, and CDR3 was defined per IMGT. Any clonotype with a frequency above 0.1% was counted as a highly expanded clone. Repertoire diversity was measured by Shannon entropy, and V-J evenness by the Gini coefficient. Public clonotypes were defined as clonotypes shared by more than one individual. The raw public data were reprocessed by TCRdb itself: fastp quality trimming at Q25, MiXCR clonotype calling, in-frame beta chains only. Entries are consolidated by CDR3 protein sequence, retaining the most common genes and DNA. The V and J calls come from TCRdb's annotation, not from the publication. This sample lists 500,000 or so distinct CDR3 sequences; around 15% were detected once. Together, the top ten hold 12% of the sample.

Details on this clonotype: Its antigen is unknown. No much larger clone exists at a distance of one base, and base qualities are not known.

Results the study describes overall, beyond this receptor: Compared with newly diagnosed patients, persistent Graves' disease patients had lower TCR Shannon entropy and fewer highly expanded clones, which suggests clonal expansion. Sequencing and analysis were restricted to the TCR beta chain. Only peripheral blood was studied, because thyroid tissue, the primary lesion, was inaccessible. Patients with persistent disease shared more public clonotypes (approximately 2,500) than newly diagnosed patients did (966). Preferential use of TRBV28, TRBJ1-2 and TRBJ2-5 was observed in persistent disease, whereas TRBV20-1 and TRBJ2-1 were favored in newly diagnosed disease. The authors acknowledged the small sample size as a limitation that may reduce accuracy.

Trimming leaves V shorter by 0 bases and J shorter by 5 bases, with the junction holding 2 bases beyond the gene matches. The CDR3 starts with the cysteine, ends with the phenylalanine, and has 15 residues. Just CDR3 DNA is preserved here, 45 bases in frame from base 1. CDR1 is given as SGDLS and CDR2 as YYNGEE, both from the germline V gene. Explained via the paper, the time point label denotes: newly diagnosed GD, antithyroid drugs for less than 3 months. For both TCR sequencing and RNA sequencing, RNA was extracted from PBMCs in TRIzol. The diagnosis of Graves' disease followed American Thyroid Association guidelines. The patients came from an endocrinology department in Xi'an, China. From each patient, approximately 9.9 milliliters of peripheral blood was collected into an EDTA anticoagulant tube. Ficoll Paque Plus density gradient separation was used to isolate PBMCs, and no further T cell sorting was done. An Agilent 2100 Bioanalyzer and agarose gel were used to assess RNA quality, and a NanoDrop 2000 was used to measure RNA concentration.

These same data were also listed under a study on T cells in Graves' hyperthyroidism and ophthalmopathy. From that second study: A patient counted as having stable Graves' hyperthyroidism if no progression to ophthalmopathy occurred over 18 months of follow-up. Hyperthyroidism patients were newly diagnosed, with disease duration under 2 months, and aged 18 to 65 years. Patients with uncontrolled infections, other autoimmune diseases, pregnancy or lactation were excluded. Diagnoses were established on the basis of clinical symptoms, serum thyroxine and TRAb, thyroid ultrasound, and orbital computed tomography. A first-round RT-PCR of the TCR CDR3 used the HTBI primer set with the Qiagen OneStep RT-PCR kit. Most expanded thyroid clonotypes (frequency above 0.001) were also found in blood, which suggests that blood repertoires may mirror thyroid immune responses. A model built on a 13 V-J signature distinguished ophthalmopathy from stable hyperthyroidism, reaching approximately 89% sensitivity and under 84% specificity in cross-validation and 80%/75% in testing. In validation, the model predicted progression to ophthalmopathy with 65% to 71% sensitivity and 72% to 85% specificity, a median of 6.5 months before onset. A discovery cohort of around 100 patients, approximately 45 with Graves' ophthalmopathy and over 55 with stable Graves' hyperthyroidism, was used to find distinguishing TCR V-J signatures. Prospective prediction of ophthalmopathy was tested in an independent validation cohort consisting of 18 hyperthyroidism patients and approximately 16 patients who later progressed to ophthalmopathy. The 100 discovery patients were randomly split 7:3 into training and test sets. The study also compared thyroid tissue and blood T-cell repertoires from about 6 Graves' hyperthyroidism patients. Following sampling, methimazole starting at 30 mg daily was given to hyperthyroidism patients, and high-dose intravenous methylprednisolone was given to ophthalmopathy patients. Libraries were constructed in a second round of multiplex PCR, after which size selection and purification were carried out. Paired-end sequencing of the libraries was performed with 100 bp reads on an Illumina HiSeq2000. SOAPnuke was used to process the raw data, with reads discarded if the reads contained adapters or uncalled bases, had a mean Phred below 15, or lacked an exact constant-primer or identifier match. High-quality paired reads were merged using COPE v1.2.5, and each unique nucleotide sequence was defined as a clonotype. Clonotypes were aligned to IMGT TRBV, TRBD and TRBJ reference segments using MiTCR v1.1. The analysis was restricted to V-J combinations with a frequency above 0.0001, which together covered around 99% of the repertoires. A TCS score was defined as the ratio between F50 (clonal expansion) and ExV (chaos), using BLOSUM62-based TCRdist between CDR3 peptides within each V-J. Welch's t-statistics and random forest reduced just over 500 V-J features to 10 to 15, which were used in a naive Bayes classifier (R e1071). Sample size was not statistically predetermined, and investigators were not blinded to group allocation. TCR Vbeta CDR3 sequencing of 120 to 150 peripheral blood samples (roughly 43 ophthalmopathy, 75 to 80 hyperthyroidism and approximately 17 progressor patients) is reported in the paper.

The receptor was derived from a man in his forties or fifties with Graves disease. Donor details come from another sample of the same person, matched by shared clones. The material sequenced was peripheral blood mononuclear cells (PBMCs), taken at new diagnosis, from a patient treated with antithyroid drugs. The sequence joins TRBV9 to TRBJ2-2; 9 bases in between match TRBD2. The DNA sequence is TGTGCCAGCAGCGTAGCCGGACTAGCGACCGGGGAGCTGTTTTTT. It encodes CASSVAGLATGELFF.